This T cell receptor (beta chain) appears in the sequencing data of a study of cytomegalovirus exposure and HLA in healthy donors. About this clone: The antigen remains undetermined. Additional DNA sequences in this sample encode the identical CDR3.

Overall study findings and caveats: It was assumed in the presence/absence analyses that sequencing depth was roughly uniform across donors. About 90% or about 30% of the time was how often most TCR beta V segments were productive, according to an earlier analysis.

J lost 1 base, V lost 4 bases, and 8 bases had no gene match. Germline loops: CDR1 MDHEN, CDR2 SYDVKM. The CDR3 has 16 residues. The PCR was carried out with 60 Vbeta primers and 13 Jbeta primers. The data were produced by immunoSEQ multiplex PCR, yet TCRdb's version contains in-frame clones alone and is incomplete. The sample includes about 150,000 clones, roughly 80% of them seen just once. The clonotype comes from a man younger than 30 in good health and CMV-seropositive. The sequenced sample was PBMCs. The rearrangement joins TRBV28 to TRBJ1-2, with 8 bases lining up with TRBD1. CDR3 protein: CASSSSAGGLNYGYTF. The CDR3 DNA reads as TGTGCCAGCAGTTCATCAGCAGGGGGCCTTAACTATGGCTACACCTTC.